This T cell receptor beta chain was captured in a study of radiotherapy plus CTLA-4 blockade in lung cancer. Study overall: Objective responses were observed in 15% to 20% of patients, and disease control was achieved by approximately 30%. Study-wide findings and caveats: After radiotherapy and ipilimumab, tumor-derived clones expanded in peripheral blood. Strongest reported response predictors: early blood clone changes and post-radiation interferon-beta.

CDR3 length equals 16 residues. Trimming cost V 2 bases and J 0 bases, with 8 bases left between them. Germline V lookup: CDR1 SNHLY, CDR2 FYNNEI. Data came from immunoSEQ multiplex PCR; TCRdb stores just in-frame clones and leaves some out. The sample has 70,000 to 90,000 clones; more than 80% are singletons. In the case of this clone: As yet, its antigen is unknown. This specimen includes other DNA sequences encoding the same CDR3.

The chain uses TRBV2 and TRBJ1-6, with TRBD1 as a possible D gene (5 bases). This TCR derives from a human donor with non-small cell lung cancer who had stable disease on radiotherapy plus ipilimumab. Here the sequenced sample was peripheral blood, taken from a patient treated with radiotherapy plus ipilimumab. CDR3 protein: CASSERQSSYNSPLHF. In DNA form, the CDR3 reads TGTGCCAGCAGTGAACGACAGAGCTCCTATAATTCACCCCTCCACTTT.